These 32 T cell receptor beta chains were all obtained from the same sample, sequenced in a study of T cell repertoires in cytomegalovirus infection. Their target antigens are unknown. From the reads, TCRdb called clonotypes with MiXCR, one entry per CDR3 protein. The sample gives approximately 910,000 distinct CDR3 sequences, roughly 30% of which show up once; over 10% is in the top ten. The sequences come from cultured CD8+ T cells from PBMCs, collected from culture after CMV antigen stimulation. These TCRs come from a human donor in good health (CMV status not recorded). Some clones in this sample may be carry-over from other donors' samples.

This clonotype was seen repeatedly, ten times or more. The gene calls are TRBV7-2 and TRBJ1-4; no clear D. The CDR3 consists of 16 residues. Germline CDR1 and CDR2: SGHTA and FQGNSA. V lost 5 bases and J 2 bases, leaving 15 bases between the germline ends. Here the CDR3 reads CASSVRTLRTNEKLFF. CDR3 bases: TGTGCCAGCAGCGTGCGGACTCTTCGGACTAATGAAAAACTGTTTTTT.

This clonotype was counted many times. This chain uses TRBV7-6 with TRBJ1-1, with D possibly matching TRBD1 (6 bases). The CDR3 loop spans 15 amino acids. V lost 1 base to trimming and J lost 4 bases, with 13 bases between them. Per the germline V gene, CDR1 is SGHVS and CDR2 is FNYEAQ. CDR3 region: CASSLGGGAVTEAFF. Written as DNA, the CDR3 is TGTGCCAGCAGCTTAGGAGGGGGGGCAGTCACTGAAGCTTTCTTT.

There are many counts of this clonotype. The rearrangement links TRBV7-2 to TRBJ2-7; D is possibly TRBD2 (6 bases). The length of the CDR3 is 12 residues. From germline, CDR1 is SGHTA and CDR2 FQGNSA. The CDR3 loop is CVVGGISYEQYF. CDR3 coding DNA: TGTGTCGTGGGCGGGATCTCCTACGAGCAGTACTTC.

The chain recombines TRBV7-9 with TRBJ2-3; possible D gene TRBD2, 5 bases. Per germline, CDR1 SEHNR and CDR2 FQNEAQ (reference sequence). The CDR3 sequence is 15 residues long. Trimming left V 6 bases short and J 5 bases short, with 18 bases between. CDR3 sequence (DNA): TGTGCCAGCAGTGGTTCTCACAACGGGATAGATACGCAGTATTTT. This translates into CASSGSHNGIDTQYF.

This clonotype turned up a few times. V usage is TRBV20-1 and J usage is TRBJ1-1, with a tentative D call TRBD1 (5 bases). The V gene lost 0 bases and the J gene lost 0 bases, with 14 bases spanning the gap. The CDR3 has 16 residues. The germline V gene encodes CDR1 DFQATT and CDR2 SNEGSKA (reference sequence). Here the CDR3 DNA reads TGCAGTGCTAGAGAGCACAGGAGGGCCCTGAACACTGAAGCTTTCTTT. Protein product: CSAREHRRALNTEAFF.

The CDR3 DNA is TGTGCCAGCAGTTCGGGACAGGGTAACGAGCAGTACTTC. It yields the protein CASSSGQGNEQYF. The V and J genes are TRBV27 and TRBJ2-7, with 9 bases aligning to TRBD1. The germline V gene encodes CDR1 MNHEY and CDR2 SMNVEV (reference sequence). This CDR3 is 13 amino acids long. Trimming took 4 bases from V and 5 from J; bases not matched to a gene: 3.

This chain uses TRBV9 with TRBJ2-2; unclear D gene. Germline CDR1 is SGDLS and CDR2 is YYNGEE. This CDR3 has 14 residues. V lost 3 bases and J 6 bases, leaving 12 bases between the germline ends. This CDR3 reads CASSARMLPGELFF. The CDR3 nucleotides are TGTGCCAGCAGCGCCCGGATGTTACCCGGGGAGCTGTTTTTT.

The V and J genes are TRBV24-1 and TRBJ2-2; TRBD1 aligns across 7 bases. The trim removed 4 bases at V and 3 bases at J, leaving 4 bases unmatched. The V gene's germline CDR1 is KGHDR and CDR2 SFDVKD. This CDR3 region has 15 residues. CDR3 nucleotide sequence: TGTGCCACCAGTGAACGCGACAGGGACACCGGGGAGCTGTTTTTT. It is translated as CATSERDRDTGELFF.

This clonotype was recorded a few times. The chain combines TRBV28 with TRBJ2-3; 7 positions agree with TRBD2. V lost 5 bases, J lost 4 bases, and 15 bases stayed unmatched. Germline V gives CDR1 MDHEN, CDR2 SYDVKM. The CDR3 extends over 17 amino acids. CDR3 bases: TGTGCCAGCAGTCCTCTTCCAGGCCTGGGGAGGGCAGATACGCAGTATTTT. It codes for CASSPLPGLGRADTQYF.

This clonotype has a handful of counts. The DNA for the CDR3 is TGTGCCAGCAGTTTAGCGAGGGGGCGAATGAGCACTGAAGCTTTCTTT. Translated, it gives CASSLARGRMSTEAFF. This chain connects TRBV28 to TRBJ1-1, with 7 bases lining up with TRBD1. The CDR3 runs to 16 residues. The V and J ends lost 2 bases and 4 bases, in that order; junction bases with no gene match: 10. Germline assignment: CDR1 MDHEN and CDR2 SYDVKM.

The V and J genes are TRBV6-1 and TRBJ1-1; maybe TRBD1 (5 bases). The CDR3 runs 14 residues. CDR1 and CDR2 (germline): MNHNS, SASEGT. V lost 1 base, J lost 4 bases, and 10 bases lay in between. The CDR3 DNA reads as TGTGCCAGCAGTGAAGTGGGGGTGGGCACTGAAGCTTTCTTT. It codes for CASSEVGVGTEAFF.

This chain uses TRBV7-4 with TRBJ2-5; 11 nucleotides match TRBD1. Germline CDR1 and CDR2: SGHVT and SQSDAQ. The CDR3 totals 16 residues. V shed 5 bases and J 5 bases; nucleotides not matched to a gene: 10. CDR3 nucleotides: TGTGCCAGCAGCCCTAAGGACAGGGGGCTCGTGGAGACCCAGTACTTC. Its protein product is CASSPKDRGLVETQYF.

The chain combines TRBV19 with TRBJ1-1, with TRBD1 matching 9 bases. The CDR3 is made up of 13 amino acids. Germline V CDR1 and CDR2: LNHDA, SQIVND (reference sequence). V was clipped by 9 bases and J by 1 base; unmatched bases: 3. CDR3 region: CASDRGGNTEAFF. The CDR3 DNA reads TGTGCCAGCGACAGGGGGGGGAACACTGAAGCTTTCTTT.

The genes are TRBV2 and TRBJ1-3; a possible D gene is TRBD1 (6 bases). V shed 4 bases and J shed 11 bases, with 15 bases lying between them. This CDR3 region has 13 residues. From germline, CDR1 is SNHLY and CDR2 FYNNEI. The CDR3 region is CASSVADGGPIYF. The CDR3 bases are TGTGCCAGCAGTGTGGCCGATGGGGGCCCCATATATTTT.

The table lists this clonotype with many counts. The CDR3 loop reads CASSSYWDRGQDEQFF. The CDR3 DNA is TGTGCCAGCAGCTCGTACTGGGACAGGGGGCAAGATGAGCAGTTCTTC. V gene TRBV7-6 combines with J gene TRBJ2-1, with 12 bases aligning to TRBD1. Germline V gene sequence: CDR1 SGHVS, CDR2 FNYEAQ. After removal of 4 bases from V and 8 bases from J, the junction contained 9 bases not matched to a gene. The CDR3 runs to 16 residues.

The chain carries TRBV29-1 and TRBJ2-3; D gene uncertain. Germline CDR1 and CDR2: SQVTM and ANQGSEA. This CDR3 spans 12 amino acids. The V end was cut by 7 bases, the J end by 1 base, with 9 bases between. The CDR3 DNA reads as TGCAGCGCCCCGGAAGGCACAGATACGCAGTATTTT. It is translated as CSAPEGTDTQYF.

The rearrangement uses TRBV7-3 and TRBJ2-1; 9 positions agree with TRBD2. Germline-derived CDR1 and CDR2 are SGHTA and FQGTGA. J gave up 0 bases and V 3 bases, and 15 bases lay outside the gene matches. CDR3 size: 20 residues. The CDR3 loop is CASSFYPPLAGTSSYNEQFF. For the CDR3, the DNA is TGTGCCAGCAGCTTCTACCCCCCCCTAGCGGGGACGAGCTCCTACAATGAGCAGTTCTTC.

This clonotype came up a few times. J is TRBJ1-2 and V is TRBV29-1, with 7 bases identical to TRBD1. The CDR3 runs 16 residues. V shed 0 bases, J shed 5 bases, and the junction held 12 bases outside the gene matches. Germline CDR1 and CDR2: SQVTM and ANQGSEA. CDR3 DNA: TGCAGCGTTGAAGAAGGCTTAGGGGGCCCGCCATATGGCTACACCTTC. As protein: CSVEEGLGGPPYGYTF.

This clonotype came up a few times. The rearrangement joins TRBV6-2 or TRBV6-3 to TRBJ2-7; 8 bases agree with TRBD1. The CDR3 runs 11 residues. V lost 10 bases to trimming and J lost 4 bases; unmatched junction nucleotides: 3. Per germline, CDR1 MNHEY and CDR2 SVGEGT. CDR3 region: CANGQGYEQYF. As DNA, the CDR3 is TGTGCCAACGGACAGGGTTACGAGCAGTACTTC.

This chain links TRBV4-1 with TRBJ2-5; 10 nucleotides line up with TRBD2. CDR3 length: 16 amino acids. V lost 5 bases, J lost 0 bases, and 6 bases stayed unmatched. From germline, CDR1 is MGHRA and CDR2 YSYEKL. Here the CDR3 DNA reads TGCGCCAGCAGCGTATTTCTAGCGGGGGACCAAGAGACCCAGTACTTC. This encodes CASSVFLAGDQETQYF.

CDR3 DNA: TGTGCCAGCAGCTTGAGACTAGCGGACCGTGCCCCGGAGACCCAGTACTTC. Translating it yields CASSLRLADRAPETQYF. J is TRBJ2-5 and V is TRBV7-6, with 9 bases matching TRBD2. The CDR3 sequence is 17 residues long. Germline V gives CDR1 SGHVS, CDR2 FNYEAQ. V lost 3 bases and J lost 5; bases outside the gene matches: 13.

This CDR3 reads CATIKGEYNEQFF. The CDR3, as DNA: TGTGCCACGATAAAGGGGGAATACAATGAGCAGTTCTTC. This sequence joins TRBV2 and TRBJ2-1; perhaps TRBD1 as D (6 bases). The CDR3 length is 13 residues. Germline assignment: CDR1 SNHLY and CDR2 FYNNEI. Trimming removed 10 bases from V and 4 bases from J, with 14 bases in between.

In its sample, this clonotype was seen a few times. This chain uses TRBV19 with TRBJ1-6; tentatively, D is TRBD1 (6 bases). The CDR3 spans 15 residues. Trimming stripped 7 bases from V and 7 bases from J, with 17 bases between. The V gene's germline CDR1 is LNHDA and CDR2 SQIVND (reference sequence). The CDR3: CASTLDSFENSPLHF. The CDR3, as DNA: TGTGCCAGTACCCTGGACAGTTTTGAAAATTCACCCCTCCACTTT.

The V and J genes are TRBV12-3 or TRBV12-4 and TRBJ2-5, with D unresolved. Trimming left V 3 bases short and J 2 bases short, with 10 bases between. This CDR3 region has 14 residues. For the CDR3, the DNA is TGTGCCAGCAGTTTGGAACAGCAACAAGAGACCCAGTACTTC. Protein sequence: CASSLEQQQETQYF.

On this clonotype itself: This may stem from a read error, because a much larger clone lies one nucleotide away. The V gene is TRBV12-3 or TRBV12-4, the J gene TRBJ2-2; D gene uncertain. This CDR3 has 13 amino acids. The V end was cut by 6 bases, the J end by 4 bases, with 9 bases between. CDR3 sequence (DNA): TGTGCCAGCAGATTAAGGGCCACCGGGGAGCTGTTTTTT. Its translation is CASRLRATGELFF.

This clonotype was found a few times. The chain carries TRBV28 and TRBJ2-3; D is tentatively TRBD1 or TRBD2 (5 bases each). CDR1 is MDHEN and CDR2 is SYDVKM in the germline V gene. V dropped 8 bases and J dropped 1 base, with 16 bases sitting between them. This CDR3 region has 15 residues. The CDR3 region is CASLRSRGRTDTQYF. The CDR3 DNA follows: TGTGCCAGCCTAAGGTCACGGGGCCGCACAGATACGCAGTATTTT.

This clonotype was detected ten times or more. The chain joins TRBV7-9 to TRBJ2-3; D uncertain. In germline, CDR1 is SEHNR, CDR2 FQNEAQ (reference sequence). CDR3 length: 15 residues. The V and J ends lost 2 bases and 0 bases respectively, with 9 bases between them. The DNA of the CDR3 is TGTGCCAGCAGCTTACAGAGATCTAGCACAGATACGCAGTATTTT. It codes for CASSLQRSSTDTQYF.

CDR3 sequence reads: CATSPPPSGEIETQYF. The CDR3 DNA reads as TGTGCCACCAGCCCCCCCCCTAGCGGCGAGATAGAGACCCAGTACTTC. The chain joins TRBV15 to TRBJ2-5; 7 bases fit TRBD2. With 5 bases clipped from V and 4 bases from J, the junction kept 13 bases outside the gene matches. Germline V gene data show CDR1 as LNHNV and CDR2 as YYDKDF (reference sequence). This CDR3 is 16 amino acids long. The whole variable domain, remainder taken from reference TRBV15 and TRBJ2-5, is DAMVIQNPRYQVTQFGKPVTLSCSQTLNHNVMYWYQQKSSQAPKLLFHYYDKDFNNEADTPDNFQSRRPNTSFCFLDIRSPGLGDTAMYLCATSPPPSGEIETQYFGPGTRLLVL.

This clonotype was observed a handful of times. The chain couples TRBV6-2 or TRBV6-3 to TRBJ1-5; D not certain. The germline V and J ends were trimmed by 7 bases and 5 bases, with 15 bases remaining between them. Per the germline V gene, CDR1 is MNHEY and CDR2 is SVGEGT. CDR3 length: 14 residues. The CDR3 coding sequence is TGTGCCAGCAACCCTACGTGGAGGGATCAGCCCCAGCATTTT. Its protein product is CASNPTWRDQPQHF.

V gene TRBV27 combines with J gene TRBJ2-5; tentatively, D is TRBD1 or TRBD2 (5 bases each). This CDR3 spans 14 amino acids. Germline-derived CDR1 and CDR2 are MNHEY and SMNVEV (reference sequence). Trimming removed 8 bases from V and 5 bases from J, with 18 bases in between. The CDR3 sequence: CASASRDPGETQYF. The CDR3, as DNA: TGTGCCAGCGCTTCCCGGGACCCAGGGGAGACCCAGTACTTC.

V gene TRBV5-1 combines with J gene TRBJ2-1, with no clear D. The CDR3 covers 14 residues. From germline, CDR1 is SGHRS and CDR2 YFSETQ. V lost 7 bases and J 0 bases, leaving 11 bases between the germline ends. CDR3 residues: CASQLESSYNEQFF. Written as DNA, the CDR3 is TGCGCCAGCCAACTGGAGAGCTCCTACAATGAGCAGTTCTTC.

A remark on this clonotype: Germline and junction disagree at one end, which may indicate a read error. This chain links TRBV6-8 with TRBJ2-6; 7 bases are shared with TRBD1. The CDR3 has 17 residues. CDR1 and CDR2 from the germline V gene are MNHGY and SAAAGT. CDR3 nucleotides: TGTGCCAGCCAACCGGGACAGTTAAGATCTGGGACCAACGTCCTGACTTTC. Amino acids: CASQPGQLRSGTNVLTF.